The text below deals with one TCR beta chain. The same CDR3 can be traced to other DNA sequences in this sample. The data derive from a study of blood T cell repertoires in COVID-19. In the study overall: The United States, Italy and Spain provided the acute and convalescent COVID-19 samples. T cells, B-cell-depleted T cells, or PBMCs supplied cDNA or gDNA.

CDR3 length: 14 residues. J gave up 5 bases and V 4 bases, and 4 bases lay outside the gene matches. Germline values: CDR1 SGHRS, CDR2 YFSETQ. Under the authors' procedure: For nucleated cells, counts were estimated from reference gene primer amplification. Using immunoSEQ multiplex PCR, the repertoire was profiled, and TCRdb retains in-frame clones only, with some absent. That table furnishes V, J and clone size, whereas the DNA furnished D and trimming. The sample includes fewer than 60,000 clones, about 83% of them seen just once. The V and J genes are TRBV5-1 and TRBJ1-5, with TRBD1 matching 9 bases. This sequence was found in a man in his fifties with acute or convalescent COVID-19. The sequencing sample was made of peripheral blood. CDR3 coding DNA: TGCGCCAGCAGCCAGGGACAGGGAGATCAGCCCCAGCATTTT. This codes for CASSQGQGDQPQHF.